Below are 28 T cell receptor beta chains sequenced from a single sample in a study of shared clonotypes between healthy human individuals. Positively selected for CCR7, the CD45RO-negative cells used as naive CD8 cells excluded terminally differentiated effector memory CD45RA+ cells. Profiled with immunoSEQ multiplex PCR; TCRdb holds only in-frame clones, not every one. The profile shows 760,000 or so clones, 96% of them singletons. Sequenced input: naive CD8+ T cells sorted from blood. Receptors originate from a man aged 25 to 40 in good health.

The CDR3 bases are TGTGCCAGCAGTTTAGGACAGAGCGGGAGATTTCACACCGGGGAGCTGTTTTTT. Encoded protein: CASSLGQSGRFHTGELFF. This chain links TRBV27 with TRBJ2-2, with 8 bases matching TRBD2. Per germline, CDR1 MNHEY and CDR2 SMNVEV (reference sequence). The CDR3 runs 18 residues. The trim removed 2 bases at V and 3 bases at J, leaving 11 bases unmatched.

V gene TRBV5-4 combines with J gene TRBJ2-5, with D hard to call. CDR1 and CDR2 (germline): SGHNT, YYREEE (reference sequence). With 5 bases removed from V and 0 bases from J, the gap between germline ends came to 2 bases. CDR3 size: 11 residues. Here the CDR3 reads CASSDQETQYF. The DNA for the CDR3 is TGTGCCAGCAGTGACCAAGAGACCCAGTACTTC.

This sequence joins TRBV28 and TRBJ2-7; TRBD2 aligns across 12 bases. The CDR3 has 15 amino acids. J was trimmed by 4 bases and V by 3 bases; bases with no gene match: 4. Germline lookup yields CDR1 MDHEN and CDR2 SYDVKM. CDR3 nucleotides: TGTGCCAGCAGTTTCCTAGCGGGAGGGCCGTACGAGCAGTACTTC. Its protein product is CASSFLAGGPYEQYF.

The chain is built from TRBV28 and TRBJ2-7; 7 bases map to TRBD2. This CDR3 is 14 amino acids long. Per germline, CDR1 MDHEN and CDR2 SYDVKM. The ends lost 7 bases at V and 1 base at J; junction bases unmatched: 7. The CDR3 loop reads CASTTGGTSYEQYF. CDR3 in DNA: TGTGCCAGCACCACGGGGGGTACTTCCTACGAGCAGTACTTC.

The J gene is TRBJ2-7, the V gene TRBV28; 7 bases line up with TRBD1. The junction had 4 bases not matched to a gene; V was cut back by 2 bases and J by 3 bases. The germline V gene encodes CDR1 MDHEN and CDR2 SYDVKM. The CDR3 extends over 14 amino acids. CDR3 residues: CASSLKGGGYEQYF. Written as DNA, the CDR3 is TGTGCCAGCAGTTTAAAAGGGGGCGGCTACGAGCAGTACTTC.

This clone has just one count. Here the CDR3 reads CASSELAGSNNEQFF. In DNA form, the CDR3 reads TGTGCCAGCAGTGAATTGGCAGGCTCAAACAATGAGCAGTTCTTC. The V call is TRBV25-1, the J call TRBJ2-1, with D hard to call. V dropped 1 base and J dropped 5 bases, with 12 bases sitting between them. This CDR3 has 15 residues. Germline assignment: CDR1 MGHDK and CDR2 SYGVNS. The entire variable domain, with the rest obtained from reference TRBV25-1 and TRBJ2-1, is as follows: EADIYQTPRYLVIGTGKKITLECSQTMGHDKMYWYQQDPGMELHLIHYSYGVNSTEKGDLSSESTVSRIRTEHFPLTLESARPSHTSQYLCASSELAGSNNEQFFGPGTRLTVL.

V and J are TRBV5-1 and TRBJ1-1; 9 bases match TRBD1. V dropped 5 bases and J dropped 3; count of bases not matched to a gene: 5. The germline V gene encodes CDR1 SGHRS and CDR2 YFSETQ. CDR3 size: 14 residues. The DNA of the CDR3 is TGCGCCAGCAGGCAGGGACAGGGTTACACTGAAGCTTTCTTT. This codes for CASRQGQGYTEAFF.

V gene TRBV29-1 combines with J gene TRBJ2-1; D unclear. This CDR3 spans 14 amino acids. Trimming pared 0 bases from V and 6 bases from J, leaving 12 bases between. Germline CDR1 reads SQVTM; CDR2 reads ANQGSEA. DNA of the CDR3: TGCAGCGTTGAAGAGGACGTACAGCCCAATGAGCAGTTCTTC. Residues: CSVEEDVQPNEQFF.

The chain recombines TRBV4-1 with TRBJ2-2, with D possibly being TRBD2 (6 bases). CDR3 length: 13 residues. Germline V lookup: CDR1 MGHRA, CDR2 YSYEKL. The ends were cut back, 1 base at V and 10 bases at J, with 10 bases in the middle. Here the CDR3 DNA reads TGCGCCAGCAGCCAAGTCAGGGAGGAGGAGCTGTTTTTT. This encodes CASSQVREEELFF.

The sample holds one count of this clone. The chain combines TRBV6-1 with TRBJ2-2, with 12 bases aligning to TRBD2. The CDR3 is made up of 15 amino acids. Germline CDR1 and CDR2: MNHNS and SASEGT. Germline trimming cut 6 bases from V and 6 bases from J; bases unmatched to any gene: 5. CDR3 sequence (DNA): TGTGCCAGCAGGCTCCTAGCGGGAGGGTCCGGGGAGCTGTTTTTT. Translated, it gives CASRLLAGGSGELFF.

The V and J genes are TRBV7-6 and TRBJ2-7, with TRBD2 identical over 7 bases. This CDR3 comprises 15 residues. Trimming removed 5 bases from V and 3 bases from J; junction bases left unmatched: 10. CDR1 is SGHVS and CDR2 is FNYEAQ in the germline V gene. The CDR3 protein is CASSPDNKRGYEQYF. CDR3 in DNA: TGTGCCAGCAGCCCCGATAATAAGCGGGGCTACGAGCAGTACTTC.

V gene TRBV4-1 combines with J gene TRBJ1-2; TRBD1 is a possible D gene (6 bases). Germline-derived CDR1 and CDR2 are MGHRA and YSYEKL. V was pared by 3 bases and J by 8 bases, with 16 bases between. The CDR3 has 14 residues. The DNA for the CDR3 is TGCGCCAGCAGCCAGGCGGGGGGCACGGAGGGCTACACCTTC. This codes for CASSQAGGTEGYTF.

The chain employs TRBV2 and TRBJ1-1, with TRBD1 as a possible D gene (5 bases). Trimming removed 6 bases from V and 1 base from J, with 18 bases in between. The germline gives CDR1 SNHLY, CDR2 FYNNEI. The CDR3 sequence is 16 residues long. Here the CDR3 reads CASRVTGVGENTEAFF. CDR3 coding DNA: TGTGCCAGCAGGGTTACGGGTGTGGGGGAGAACACTGAAGCTTTCTTT.

The DNA of the CDR3 is TGTGCCTGGGGCACCGGACTAGCGGAAGAGACCCAGTACTTC. Translated, it gives CAWGTGLAEETQYF. This rearrangement joins TRBV30 to TRBJ2-5, with 10 nucleotides matching TRBD2. The germline gives CDR1 GTSNPN, CDR2 SVGIG (reference sequence). This CDR3 has 14 amino acids. Trimming took 5 bases from V and 3 from J; bases not matched to a gene: 6.

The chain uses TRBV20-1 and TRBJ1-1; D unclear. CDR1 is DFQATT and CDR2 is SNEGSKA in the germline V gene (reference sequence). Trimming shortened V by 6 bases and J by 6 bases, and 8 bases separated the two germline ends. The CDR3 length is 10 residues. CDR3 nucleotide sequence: TGCAGTGCCAATGGCGCTGAAGCTTTCTTT. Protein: CSANGAEAFF.

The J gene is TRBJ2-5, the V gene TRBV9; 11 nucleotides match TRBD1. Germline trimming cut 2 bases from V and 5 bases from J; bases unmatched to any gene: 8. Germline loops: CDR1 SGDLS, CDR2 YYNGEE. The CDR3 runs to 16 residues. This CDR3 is CASSVADRGLGETQYF. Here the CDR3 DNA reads TGTGCCAGCAGCGTGGCGGACAGGGGGCTCGGGGAGACCCAGTACTTC. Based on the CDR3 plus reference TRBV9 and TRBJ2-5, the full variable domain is DSGVTQTPKHLITATGQRVTLRCSPRSGDLSVYWYQQSLDQGLQFLIQYYNGEERAKGNILERFSAQQFPDLHSELNLSSLELGDSALYFCASSVADRGLGETQYFGPGTRLLVL.

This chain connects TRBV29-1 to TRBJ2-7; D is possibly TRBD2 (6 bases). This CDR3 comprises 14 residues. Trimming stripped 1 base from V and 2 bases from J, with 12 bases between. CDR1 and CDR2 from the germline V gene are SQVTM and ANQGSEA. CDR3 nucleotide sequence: TGCAGCGTTGAAGGTTCTTCGGGGGCCTACGAGCAGTACTTC. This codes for CSVEGSSGAYEQYF.

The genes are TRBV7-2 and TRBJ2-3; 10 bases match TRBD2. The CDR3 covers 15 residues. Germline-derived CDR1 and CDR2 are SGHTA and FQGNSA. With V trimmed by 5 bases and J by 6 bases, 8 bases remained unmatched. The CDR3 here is CASSPTSGRGDTQYF. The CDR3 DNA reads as TGTGCCAGCAGCCCGACTAGCGGGCGAGGGGATACGCAGTATTTT. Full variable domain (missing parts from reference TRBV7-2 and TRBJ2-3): GAGVSQSPSNKVTEKGKDVELRCDPISGHTALYWYRQSLGQGLEFLIYFQGNSAPDKSGLPSDRFSAERTGGSVSTLTIQRTQQEDSAVYLCASSPTSGRGDTQYFGPGTRLTVL.

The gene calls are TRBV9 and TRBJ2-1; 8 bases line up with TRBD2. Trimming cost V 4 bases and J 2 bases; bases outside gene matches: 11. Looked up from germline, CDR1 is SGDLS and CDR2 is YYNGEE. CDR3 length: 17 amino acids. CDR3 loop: CASSSFAFSGTYNEQFF. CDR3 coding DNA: TGTGCCAGCAGCTCATTCGCCTTTAGCGGGACCTACAATGAGCAGTTCTTC.

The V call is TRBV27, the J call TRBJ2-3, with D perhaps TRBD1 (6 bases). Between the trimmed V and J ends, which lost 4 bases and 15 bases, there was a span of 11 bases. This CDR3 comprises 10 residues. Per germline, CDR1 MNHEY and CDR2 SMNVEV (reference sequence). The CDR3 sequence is CASSSPGVYF. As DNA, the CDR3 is TGTGCCAGCAGTTCCCCAGGGGTATATTTT.

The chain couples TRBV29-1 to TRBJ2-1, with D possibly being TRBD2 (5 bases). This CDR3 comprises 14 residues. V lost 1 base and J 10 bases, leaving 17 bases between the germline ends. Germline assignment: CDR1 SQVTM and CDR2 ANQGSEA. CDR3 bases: TGCAGCGTTGAAGGGCCGGGATGGGCGAGGGAGCAGTTCTTC. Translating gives CSVEGPGWAREQFF.

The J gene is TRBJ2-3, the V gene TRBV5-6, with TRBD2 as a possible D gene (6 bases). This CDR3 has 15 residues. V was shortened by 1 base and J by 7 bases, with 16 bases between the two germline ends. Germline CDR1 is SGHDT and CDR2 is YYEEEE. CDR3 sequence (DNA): TGTGCCAGCAGCTTGCAGCGGGCACTTTTATATACGCAGTATTTT. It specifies CASSLQRALLYTQYF.

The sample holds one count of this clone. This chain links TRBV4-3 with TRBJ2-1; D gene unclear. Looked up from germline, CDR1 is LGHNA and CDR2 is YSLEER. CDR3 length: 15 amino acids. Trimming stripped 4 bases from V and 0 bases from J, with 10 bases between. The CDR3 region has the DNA TGCGCCAGCAGCCGGTTGACGAGCTCCTACAATGAGCAGTTCTTC. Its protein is CASSRLTSSYNEQFF.

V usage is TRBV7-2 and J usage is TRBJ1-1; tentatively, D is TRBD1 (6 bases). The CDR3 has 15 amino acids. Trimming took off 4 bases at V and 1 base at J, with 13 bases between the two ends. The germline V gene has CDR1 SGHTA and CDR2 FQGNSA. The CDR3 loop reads CASSSPGTPNTEAFF. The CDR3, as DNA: TGTGCCAGCAGCTCTCCCGGGACACCGAACACTGAAGCTTTCTTT.

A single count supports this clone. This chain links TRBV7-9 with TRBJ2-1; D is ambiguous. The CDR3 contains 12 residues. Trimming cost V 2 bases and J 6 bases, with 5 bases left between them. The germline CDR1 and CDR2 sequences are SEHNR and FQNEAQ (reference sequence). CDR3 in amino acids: CASSLSINEQFF. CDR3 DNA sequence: TGTGCCAGCAGCTTAAGTATCAATGAGCAGTTCTTC. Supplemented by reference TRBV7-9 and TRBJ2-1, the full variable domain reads DTGVSQNPRHKITKRGQNVTFRCDPISEHNRLYWYRQTLGQGPEFLTYFQNEAQLEKSRLLSDRFSAERPKGSFSTLEIQRTEQGDSAMYLCASSLSINEQFFGPGTRLTVL.

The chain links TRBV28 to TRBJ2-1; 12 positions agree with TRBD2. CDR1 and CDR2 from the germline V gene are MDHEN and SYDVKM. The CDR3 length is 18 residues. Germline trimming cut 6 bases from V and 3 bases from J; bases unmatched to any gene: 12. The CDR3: CASSTGLAGGPNYNEQFF. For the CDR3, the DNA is TGTGCCAGCAGCACGGGGCTAGCGGGAGGGCCAAACTACAATGAGCAGTTCTTC.

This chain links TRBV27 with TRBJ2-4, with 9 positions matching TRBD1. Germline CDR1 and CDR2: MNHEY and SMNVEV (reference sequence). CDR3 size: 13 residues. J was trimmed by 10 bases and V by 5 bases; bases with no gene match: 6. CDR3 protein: CASSPGQGPIQYF. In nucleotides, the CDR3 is TGTGCCAGCAGTCCGGGACAGGGCCCTATTCAGTACTTC.

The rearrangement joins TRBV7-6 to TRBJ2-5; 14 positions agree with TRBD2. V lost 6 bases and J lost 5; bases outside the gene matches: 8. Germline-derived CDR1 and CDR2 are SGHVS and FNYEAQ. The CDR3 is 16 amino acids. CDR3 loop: CASRDAGTSGSETQYF. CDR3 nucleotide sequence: TGTGCCAGCAGGGACGCCGGGACTAGCGGGAGTGAGACCCAGTACTTC.